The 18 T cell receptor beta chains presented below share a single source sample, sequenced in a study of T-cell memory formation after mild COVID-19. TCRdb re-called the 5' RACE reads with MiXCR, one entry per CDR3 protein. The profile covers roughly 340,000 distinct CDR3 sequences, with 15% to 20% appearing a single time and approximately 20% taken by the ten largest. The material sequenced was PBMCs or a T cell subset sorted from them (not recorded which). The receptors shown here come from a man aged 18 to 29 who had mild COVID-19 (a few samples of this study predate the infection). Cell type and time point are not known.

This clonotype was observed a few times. The CDR3 sequence is CASTGWSNTEAFF. The CDR3 DNA reads TGTGCCAGCACCGGGTGGAGTAACACTGAAGCTTTCTTT. The chain couples TRBV11-1 to TRBJ1-1; D not certain. This CDR3 spans 13 amino acids. Germline V gene data show CDR1 as SGHAT and CDR2 as FQDESV (reference sequence). Trimming took 7 bases from V and 2 from J, leaving 11 bases between them.

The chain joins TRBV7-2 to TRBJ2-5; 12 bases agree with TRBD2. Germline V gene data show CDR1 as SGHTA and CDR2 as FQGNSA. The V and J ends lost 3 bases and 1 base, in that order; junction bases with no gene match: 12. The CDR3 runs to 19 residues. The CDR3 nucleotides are TGTGCCAGCAGCTTGAGCCTAGCGGGGGGGCCGGTCGTCCAAGAGACCCAGTACTTC. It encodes CASSLSLAGGPVVQETQYF.

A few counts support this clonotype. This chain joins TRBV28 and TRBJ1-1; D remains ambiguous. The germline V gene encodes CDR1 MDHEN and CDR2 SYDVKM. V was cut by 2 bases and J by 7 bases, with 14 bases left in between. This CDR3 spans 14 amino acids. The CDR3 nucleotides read TGTGCCAGCAGTTTAGCGGCCAGGTTTAGTGAAGCTTTCTTT. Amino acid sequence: CASSLAARFSEAFF.

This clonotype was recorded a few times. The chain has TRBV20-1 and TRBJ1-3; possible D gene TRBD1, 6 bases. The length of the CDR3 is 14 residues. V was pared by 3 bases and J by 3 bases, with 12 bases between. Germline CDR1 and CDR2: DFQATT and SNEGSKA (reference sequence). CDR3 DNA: TGCAGTGCTAGGAAACAGGGTGGTGGAAACACCATATATTTT. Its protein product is CSARKQGGGNTIYF.

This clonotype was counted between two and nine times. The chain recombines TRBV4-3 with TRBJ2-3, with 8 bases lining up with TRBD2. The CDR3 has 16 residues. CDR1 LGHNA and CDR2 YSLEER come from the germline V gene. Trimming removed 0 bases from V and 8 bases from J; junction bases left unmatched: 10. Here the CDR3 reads CASSQEWTGGPSTQYF. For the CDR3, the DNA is TGCGCCAGCAGCCAAGAATGGACGGGGGGGCCATCTACGCAGTATTTT.

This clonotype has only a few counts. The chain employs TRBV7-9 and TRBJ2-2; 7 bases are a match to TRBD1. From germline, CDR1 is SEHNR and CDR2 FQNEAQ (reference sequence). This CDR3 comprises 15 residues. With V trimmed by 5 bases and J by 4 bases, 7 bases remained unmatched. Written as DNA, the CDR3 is TGTGCCAGCAGCCCTGACAGGGCTTTCACCGGGGAGCTGTTTTTT. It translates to CASSPDRAFTGELFF.

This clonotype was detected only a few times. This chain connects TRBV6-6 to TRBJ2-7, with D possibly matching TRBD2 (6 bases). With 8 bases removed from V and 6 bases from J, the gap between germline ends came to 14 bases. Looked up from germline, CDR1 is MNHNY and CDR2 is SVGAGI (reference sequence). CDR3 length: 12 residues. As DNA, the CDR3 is TGTGCCAGCTTGGGACTGGCCGGCGAGCAGTACGTC. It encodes CASLGLAGEQYV.

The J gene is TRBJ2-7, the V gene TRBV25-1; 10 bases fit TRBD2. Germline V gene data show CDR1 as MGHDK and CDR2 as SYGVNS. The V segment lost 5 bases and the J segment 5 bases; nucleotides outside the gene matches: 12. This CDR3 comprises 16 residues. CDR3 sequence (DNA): TGTGCCAGCAGTATGCCTGGGCTAGCGGGGGAACACGAGCAGTACTTC. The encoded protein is CASSMPGLAGEHEQYF.

CDR3 coding DNA: TGCGCCAGCAGCTTGGCAGGGGTTACCTACAATGAGCAGTTCTTC. Amino acid sequence: CASSLAGVTYNEQFF. This sequence joins TRBV5-1 and TRBJ2-1; weak D call: TRBD1 (6 bases). The CDR3 has 15 residues. V was cut by 0 bases and J by 2 bases, with 9 bases left in between. Germline values: CDR1 SGHRS, CDR2 YFSETQ.

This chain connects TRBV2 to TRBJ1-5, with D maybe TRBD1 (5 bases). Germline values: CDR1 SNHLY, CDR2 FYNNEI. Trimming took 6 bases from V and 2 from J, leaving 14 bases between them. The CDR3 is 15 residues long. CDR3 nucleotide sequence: TGTGCCAGCAGCCTGAGGGGATTGGGCAATCAGCCCCAGCATTTT. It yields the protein CASSLRGLGNQPQHF.

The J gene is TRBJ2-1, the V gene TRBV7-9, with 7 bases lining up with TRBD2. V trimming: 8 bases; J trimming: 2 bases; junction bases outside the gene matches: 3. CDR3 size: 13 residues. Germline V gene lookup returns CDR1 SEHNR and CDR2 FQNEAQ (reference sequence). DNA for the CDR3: TGTGCCAGCTTGGGGGGGACCTACAATGAGCAGTTCTTC. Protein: CASLGGTYNEQFF. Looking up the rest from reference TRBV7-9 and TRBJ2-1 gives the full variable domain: DTGVSQNPRHKITKRGQNVTFRCDPISEHNRLYWYRQTLGQGPEFLTYFQNEAQLEKSRLLSDRFSAERPKGSFSTLEIQRTEQGDSAMYLCASLGGTYNEQFFGPGTRLTVL.

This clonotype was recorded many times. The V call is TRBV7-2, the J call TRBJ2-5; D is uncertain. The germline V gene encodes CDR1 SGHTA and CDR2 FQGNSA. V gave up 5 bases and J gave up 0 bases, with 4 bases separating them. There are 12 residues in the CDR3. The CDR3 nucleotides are TGTGCCAGCAGCCGCTACCAAGAGACCCAGTACTTC. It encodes CASSRYQETQYF.

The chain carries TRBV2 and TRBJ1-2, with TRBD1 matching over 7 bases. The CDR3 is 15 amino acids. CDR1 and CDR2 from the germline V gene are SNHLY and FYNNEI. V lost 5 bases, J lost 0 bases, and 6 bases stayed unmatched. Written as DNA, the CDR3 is TGTGCCAGCAGTCGGGACAGCGCAGCTAACTATGGCTACACCTTC. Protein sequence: CASSRDSAANYGYTF.

CDR3 bases: TGTGCCAGCAGCTTGTATCCGGCAGACCAAGAGACCCAGTACTTC. This codes for CASSLYPADQETQYF. The rearrangement links TRBV5-5 to TRBJ2-5; unclear D gene. Trimming stripped 1 base from V and 0 bases from J, with 10 bases between. This CDR3 region has 15 residues. Germline V CDR1 and CDR2: SGHKS, YYEKEE (reference sequence).

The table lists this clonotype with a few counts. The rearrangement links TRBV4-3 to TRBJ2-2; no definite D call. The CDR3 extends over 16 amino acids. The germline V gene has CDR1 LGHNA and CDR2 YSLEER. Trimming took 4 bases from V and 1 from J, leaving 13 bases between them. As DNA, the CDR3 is TGCGCCAGCAGCCCGAATATGGGCCGGAACACCGGGGAGCTGTTTTTT. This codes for CASSPNMGRNTGELFF.

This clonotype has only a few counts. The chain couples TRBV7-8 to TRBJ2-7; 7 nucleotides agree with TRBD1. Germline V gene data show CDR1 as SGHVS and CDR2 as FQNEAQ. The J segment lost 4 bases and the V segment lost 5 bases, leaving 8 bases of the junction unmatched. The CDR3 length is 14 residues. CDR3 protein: CASSPTGSGYEQYV. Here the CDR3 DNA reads TGTGCCAGCAGCCCGACAGGGTCGGGGTACGAGCAGTACGTC.

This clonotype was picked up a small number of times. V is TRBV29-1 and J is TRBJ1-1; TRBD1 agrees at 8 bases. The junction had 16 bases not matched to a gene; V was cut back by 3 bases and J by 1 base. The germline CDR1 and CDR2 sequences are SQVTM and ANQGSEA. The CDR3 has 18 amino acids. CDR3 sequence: CSVDILVPGQAPNTEAFF. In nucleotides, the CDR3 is TGCAGCGTTGATATTTTGGTCCCGGGACAGGCCCCGAACACTGAAGCTTTCTTT.

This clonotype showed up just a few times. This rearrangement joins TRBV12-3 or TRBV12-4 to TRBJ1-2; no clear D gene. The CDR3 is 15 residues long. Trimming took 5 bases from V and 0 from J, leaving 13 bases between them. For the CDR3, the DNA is TGTGCCAGCAGTCCCGGGCGGGGAGCTAACTATGGCTACACCTTC. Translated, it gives CASSPGRGANYGYTF.